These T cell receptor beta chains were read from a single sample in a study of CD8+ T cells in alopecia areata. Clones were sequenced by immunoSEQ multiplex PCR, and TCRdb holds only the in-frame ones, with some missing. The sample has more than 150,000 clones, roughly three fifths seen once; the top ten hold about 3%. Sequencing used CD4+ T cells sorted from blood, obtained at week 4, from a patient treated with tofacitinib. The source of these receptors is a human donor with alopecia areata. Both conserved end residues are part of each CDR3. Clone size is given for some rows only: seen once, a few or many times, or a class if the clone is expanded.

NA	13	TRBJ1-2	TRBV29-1	CSVEVDRPYGYTF
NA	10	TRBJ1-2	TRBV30	CAWSGNGYTF
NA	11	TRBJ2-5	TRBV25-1	CASSEWETQYF
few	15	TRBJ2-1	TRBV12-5	CASGEDRSSYNEQFF
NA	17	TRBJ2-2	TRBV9	CASSPKSGGTLTGELFF
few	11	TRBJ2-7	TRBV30	CAWVDRDEQYF
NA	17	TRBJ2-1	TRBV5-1	CASSSYDGGWGDNEQFF
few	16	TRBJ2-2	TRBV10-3	CAISEKKGAKIGELFF
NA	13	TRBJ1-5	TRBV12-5	CASGWDRGQPQHF
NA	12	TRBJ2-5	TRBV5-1	CASSMTEETQYF
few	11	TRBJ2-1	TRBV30	CAWSERGSVLF
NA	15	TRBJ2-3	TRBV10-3	CAISAAGDGRDTQYF
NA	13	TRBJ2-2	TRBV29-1	CSVDGAGGGELFF
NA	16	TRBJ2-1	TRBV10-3	CAISTRGGSSYNEQFF
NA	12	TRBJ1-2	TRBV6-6	CASSYLQYGYTF
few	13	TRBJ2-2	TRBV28	CASSRKGTGELFF
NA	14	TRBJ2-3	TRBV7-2	CASSFNPSTDTQYF
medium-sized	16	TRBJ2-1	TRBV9	CASSVVGTASGNEQFF
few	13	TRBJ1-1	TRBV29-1	CSVKTVMNTEAFF
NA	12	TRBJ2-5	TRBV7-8	CASGWERETQYF
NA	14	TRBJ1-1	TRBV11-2	CASTPGRSYTEAFF
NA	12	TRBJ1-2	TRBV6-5	CASSRTGVGYTF
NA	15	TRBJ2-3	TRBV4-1	CASSQVGLATDTQYF
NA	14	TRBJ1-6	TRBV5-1	CASSLGRGNSPLHF
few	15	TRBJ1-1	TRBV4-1	CASSHPRRGDTEAFF
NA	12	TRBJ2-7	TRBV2	CASTRTGVEQYF
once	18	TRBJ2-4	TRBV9	CASSFRVKGVGSKNIQYF
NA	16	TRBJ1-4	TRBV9	CASSVRGYLTNEKLFF
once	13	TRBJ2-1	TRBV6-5	CASSRSAEREQFF
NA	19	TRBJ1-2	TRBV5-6	CASSLVREAGLNKRYGYTF
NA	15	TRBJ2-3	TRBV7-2	CASSLNGRGMDTQYF
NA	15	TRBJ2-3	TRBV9	CASSPLGQSTDTQYF
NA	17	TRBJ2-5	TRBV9	CASSVAPSGQYQETQYF